The clone carrying this TCR beta chain was detected only a few times. In the source study's methods: Amplification with reference gene primers provided the estimates of nucleated cell counts. Sequencing was performed with immunoSEQ multiplex PCR; in TCRdb, only in-frame clones are kept and a portion is missing. The DNA gave D and trimming, while V, J and clone size come from that table. The table shows 200,000 to 250,000 clones, with about 87% occurring only once. The record originates from a study of blood T cell repertoires in COVID-19. On the study more broadly: The cDNA or gDNA used as material had been derived from T cells, B-cell-depleted T cells, or PBMCs.

The CDR3 covers 16 residues. Germline V lookup: CDR1 MNHEY, CDR2 SMNVEV (reference sequence). Trimming at V came to 5 bases and at J to 0 bases, leaving 10 bases not matched to a gene. The V gene is TRBV27, the J gene TRBJ2-7, with 7 bases that match TRBD2. This clonotype originated in a man aged 25 to 40 with COVID-19, enrolled during active disease. Sequencing input: peripheral blood. CDR3 loop: CASSISLAVSSYEQYF. Here the CDR3 DNA reads TGTGCCAGCAGTATCTCTCTAGCGGTGAGCTCCTACGAGCAGTACTTC.